A single sample is the source of the 23 T cell receptor beta chains below, sequenced in a study of monozygotic twins with inflammatory bowel disease. From its re-call of the 5' RACE reads, TCRdb lists each CDR3 protein once, without DNA. The sample includes 80,000 or so distinct CDR3 sequences. Material: blood. These receptors were collected from a human donor with ulcerative colitis or Crohn's disease, or a healthy co-twin of an affected twin (not recorded which).

The gene calls are TRBV5-6 and TRBJ2-5; the TRBD1 assignment by TCRdb is unverifiable without DNA. CDR1 is SGHDT, CDR2 YYEEEE, per germline. The CDR3 spans 15 residues. The CDR3 sequence: CASSWNMRGEETQYF.

The chain combines TRBV5-1 with TRBJ1-1. The CDR3 totals 14 residues. Germline V CDR1 and CDR2: SGHRS, YFSETQ. This CDR3 reads CASSLNFKNTEAFF.

This sequence joins TRBV20-1 and TRBJ2-7; TCRdb outputs TRBD2, but without DNA this stays unchecked. This CDR3 contains 15 residues. From germline, CDR1 is DFQATT and CDR2 SNEGSKA (reference sequence). The CDR3 sequence: CSASSRESGSYEQYF.

The chain links TRBV20-1 to TRBJ2-5. CDR3 length equals 12 residues. Germline V CDR1 and CDR2: DFQATT, SNEGSKA (reference sequence). CDR3 loop: CSARDHQETQYF.

The chain recombines TRBV20-1 with TRBJ1-2; TCRdb picks TRBD1, but there is no DNA to check that call. The CDR3 contains 14 residues. Germline CDR1 is DFQATT and CDR2 is SNEGSKA (reference sequence). The chain's CDR3 is CSARDRGQVYGYTF.

The chain uses TRBV20-1 and TRBJ2-1; TCRdb's D call, TRBD1, is unchecked because there is no DNA. The CDR3 length is 13 residues. CDR1 and CDR2 (germline): DFQATT, SNEGSKA (reference sequence). CDR3 amino acids: CSPQGATTDEQFF.

The chain employs TRBV5-1 and TRBJ1-6; there is no DNA to check the TCRdb D call of TRBD1. The CDR3 loop spans 15 amino acids. Germline-derived CDR1 and CDR2 are SGHRS and YFSETQ. CDR3 sequence reads: CASSGGQGLNSPLHF.

This chain uses TRBV12-3 or TRBV12-4 with TRBJ2-2; TCRdb names TRBD1, which stays unverified in the absence of DNA. CDR3 length: 11 residues. The CDR3 region is CANWGAGELFF.

This chain links TRBV18 with TRBJ2-3; the D gene TCRdb calls, TRBD1, cannot be checked with no DNA. The CDR3 is 18 amino acids. The germline V gene has CDR1 KGHSH and CDR2 LQKENI. The CDR3 loop is CASSPSYGQGGYTDTQYF.

The chain links TRBV20-1 to TRBJ1-1; checking the TCRdb D call of TRBD1 is not possible without DNA. CDR3 size: 14 residues. CDR1 is DFQATT, CDR2 SNEGSKA, per germline (reference sequence). CDR3 amino acids: CSAKLTGGNTEAFF.

The chain carries TRBV12-3 or TRBV12-4 and TRBJ1-5; the TCRdb D gene call, TRBD1, has no DNA to confirm it. This CDR3 spans 15 amino acids. CDR3 residues: CASSFSSGGNQPQHF.

The chain is built from TRBV5-5 and TRBJ1-3. CDR1 and CDR2 from the germline V gene are SGHKS and YYEKEE (reference sequence). The CDR3 has 13 residues. CDR3 in amino acids: CASSLDRGDTIYF.

V is TRBV19 and J is TRBJ2-7; the TRBD1 assignment by TCRdb is unverifiable without DNA. This CDR3 spans 13 amino acids. Germline V lookup: CDR1 LNHDA, CDR2 SQIVND (reference sequence). The CDR3 reads CASSIGTAYEQYF.

The chain is built from TRBV24-1 and TRBJ2-3. The CDR3 totals 12 residues. Germline CDR1 and CDR2: KGHDR and SFDVKD. CDR3 sequence: CATSDFADTQYF.

The V and J genes are TRBV20-1 and TRBJ2-2; TCRdb selects TRBD2, and the lack of DNA leaves this call unchecked. This CDR3 comprises 16 residues. Looked up from germline, CDR1 is DFQATT and CDR2 is SNEGSKA (reference sequence). CDR3 loop: CSAQRLAGSNTGELFF.

The genes are TRBV3-1 and TRBJ1-5. The length of the CDR3 is 14 residues. CDR1 is LGHDT, CDR2 YNNKEL, per germline (reference sequence). CDR3 residues: CASSPAGSNQPQHF.

This chain links TRBV10-3 with TRBJ1-1; TCRdb names TRBD1, which stays unverified in the absence of DNA. In germline, CDR1 is ENHRY, CDR2 SYGVKD. This CDR3 is built from 17 residues. The CDR3 reads CAIRGTGTGGTWTEAFF.

The genes are TRBV27 and TRBJ2-3. The CDR3 covers 13 residues. Germline CDR1 is MNHEY and CDR2 is SMNVEV (reference sequence). CDR3 sequence reads: CASSLMGTDTQYF.

The V call is TRBV7-2, the J call TRBJ2-3. CDR1 is SGHTA and CDR2 is FQGNSA in the germline V gene. The CDR3 length is 18 residues. CDR3 in amino acids: CASSLRRVEGLFTDTQYF.

This chain uses TRBV14 with TRBJ2-2. Germline V gives CDR1 SGHDN, CDR2 FVKESK. This CDR3 comprises 14 residues. CDR3 protein: CASSPGVNTGELFF.

The chain has TRBV7-2 and TRBJ1-2; the TCRdb D gene call, TRBD1, has no DNA to confirm it. This CDR3 has 14 residues. Germline CDR1 is SGHTA and CDR2 is FQGNSA. The CDR3 is CASSFNTGDYGYTF. Full variable domain (remainder filled in from reference TRBV7-2 and TRBJ1-2): GAGVSQSPSNKVTEKGKDVELRCDPISGHTALYWYRQSLGQGLEFLIYFQGNSAPDKSGLPSDRFSAERTGGSVSTLTIQRTQQEDSAVYLCASSFNTGDYGYTFGSGTRLTVV.

The chain links TRBV12-3 or TRBV12-4 to TRBJ1-1; without DNA, the TCRdb call of TRBD1 cannot be checked. The CDR3 loop spans 14 amino acids. The CDR3 sequence: CASTLTGVDAEAFF.

This chain's CDR3 is CASTTGGLEDTQYF. The chain recombines TRBV19 with TRBJ2-3; TCRdb lists TRBD1, though no DNA is available to test this call. Germline lookup yields CDR1 LNHDA and CDR2 SQIVND (reference sequence). CDR3 length equals 14 residues. The full variable domain, rest sourced from reference TRBV19 and TRBJ2-3, is DGGITQSPKYLFRKEGQNVTLSCEQNLNHDAMYWYRQDPGQGLRLIYYSQIVNDFQKGDIAEGYSVSREKKESFPLTVTSAQKNPTAFYLCASTTGGLEDTQYFGPGTRLTVL.